One and the same sample provided the 24 T cell receptor beta chains below, sequenced in a study of cytomegalovirus exposure and HLA in healthy donors. With 60 Vbeta and 13 Jbeta primers, the PCR was carried out. Clones were sequenced by immunoSEQ multiplex PCR, and TCRdb holds only the in-frame ones, with some missing. The profile shows 150,000 or so clones, approximately 80% of them singletons. Sequences were obtained from PBMCs. Receptors were obtained from a woman aged 50 to 60 in good health and CMV-seropositive.

The chain joins TRBV7-2 to TRBJ2-7; 10 nucleotides align to TRBD1. There are 17 residues in the CDR3. In germline, CDR1 is SGHTA, CDR2 FQGNSA. After removal of 0 bases from V and 2 bases from J, the junction contained 7 bases not matched to a gene. The CDR3 DNA is TGTGCCAGCAGCTTAGCGTTCGGGGACAGGGGTGCCTACGAGCAGTACTTC. It yields the protein CASSLAFGDRGAYEQYF.

The CDR3 region has the DNA TGCGCCAGCAGCCAAGATCACGGTAGCGGGGGGGCAAATACGCAGTATTTT. This encodes CASSQDHGSGGANTQYF. The chain recombines TRBV4-1 with TRBJ2-3; 11 nucleotides align to TRBD2. The CDR3 is 17 amino acids. Germline-derived CDR1 and CDR2 are MGHRA and YSYEKL. Trimming at V came to 0 bases and at J to 7 bases, leaving 9 bases not matched to a gene.

The rearrangement joins TRBV10-3 to TRBJ2-1; 8 positions match TRBD1. Germline V CDR1 and CDR2: ENHRY, SYGVKD. V shed 6 bases, J shed 5 bases, and the junction held 12 bases outside the gene matches. CDR3 length equals 16 residues. The CDR3 DNA sequence: TGTGCCATCAGGGGACAGGACCCACCCCCCGACAATGAGCAGTTCTTC. It encodes CAIRGQDPPPDNEQFF.

This chain connects TRBV7-3 to TRBJ2-1, with D possibly matching TRBD1 (6 bases). The CDR3 spans 13 residues. Germline V gene data show CDR1 as SGHTA and CDR2 as FQGTGA. The V gene lost 5 bases and the J gene lost 4 bases, with 9 bases spanning the gap. DNA for the CDR3: TGTGCCAGCAGCAGGACAGCTTACAATGAGCAGTTCTTC. It is translated as CASSRTAYNEQFF.

There are a few counts of this clone. The V gene is TRBV30, the J gene TRBJ2-7; D is perhaps TRBD1 (6 bases). Trimming left V 3 bases short and J 5 bases short, with 11 bases between. Germline V lookup: CDR1 GTSNPN, CDR2 SVGIG (reference sequence). The CDR3 is 12 residues long. The CDR3 spells CAWRPQGHEQYF. The CDR3 DNA sequence: TGTGCCTGGAGGCCACAGGGCCACGAGCAGTACTTC.

The chain couples TRBV2 to TRBJ1-4; possible D gene TRBD1, 6 bases. V was shortened by 3 bases and J by 8 bases, with 10 bases between the two germline ends. This CDR3 contains 13 residues. Germline V gene lookup returns CDR1 SNHLY and CDR2 FYNNEI. CDR3 sequence reads: CASSDRGIEKLFF. The CDR3 coding sequence is TGTGCCAGCAGTGACAGGGGAATCGAAAAACTGTTTTTT. Based on the CDR3 plus reference TRBV2 and TRBJ1-4, the full variable domain is EPEVTQTPSHQVTQMGQEVILRCVPISNHLYFYWYRQILGQKVEFLVSFYNNEISEKSEIFDDQFSVERPDGSNFTLKIRSTKLEDSAMYFCASSDRGIEKLFFGSGTQLSVL.

The chain joins TRBV27 to TRBJ1-6; TRBD1 agrees at 11 bases. CDR1 and CDR2 (germline): MNHEY, SMNVEV (reference sequence). The CDR3 is 16 amino acids. The V and J ends lost 5 bases and 9 bases, in that order; junction bases with no gene match: 9. As DNA, the CDR3 is TGTGCCAGCAGTCCCCCCCCCGGGACAGGGGGTTCACCCCTCCACTTT. Its protein product is CASSPPPGTGGSPLHF.

The V call is TRBV7-8, the J call TRBJ2-7; 7 nucleotides agree with TRBD1. V shed 7 bases, J shed 0 bases, and the junction held 6 bases outside the gene matches. CDR1 is SGHVS and CDR2 is FQNEAQ in the germline V gene. CDR3 length: 14 amino acids. The CDR3 region is CASTLNRGSYEQYF. The DNA for the CDR3 is TGTGCCAGCACCCTGAACAGGGGCTCCTACGAGCAGTACTTC.

This rearrangement joins TRBV19 to TRBJ2-1, with 11 bases identical to TRBD2. Unmatched junction bases numbered 1, after V lost 4 bases and J lost 5 bases. Germline-derived CDR1 and CDR2 are LNHDA and SQIVND (reference sequence). The CDR3 is 14 residues long. This CDR3 is CASSTLAGDNEQFF. CDR3 DNA sequence: TGTGCCAGTAGTACACTAGCGGGAGACAATGAGCAGTTCTTC. The entire variable domain, with the rest obtained from reference TRBV19 and TRBJ2-1, is as follows: DGGITQSPKYLFRKEGQNVTLSCEQNLNHDAMYWYRQDPGQGLRLIYYSQIVNDFQKGDIAEGYSVSREKKESFPLTVTSAQKNPTAFYLCASSTLAGDNEQFFGPGTRLTVL.

A few counts support this clone. V is TRBV29-1 and J is TRBJ1-1, with D tentatively TRBD1 (5 bases). The CDR3 runs 12 residues. Trimming took off 4 bases at V and 3 bases at J, with 9 bases between the two ends. CDR1 is SQVTM, CDR2 ANQGSEA, per germline. The CDR3: CSVAQGYTEAFF. Written as DNA, the CDR3 is TGCAGCGTTGCCCAGGGCTACACTGAAGCTTTCTTT. The variable domain in full, with the rest retrieved from reference TRBV29-1 and TRBJ1-1, is SAVISQKPSRDICQRGTSLTIQCQVDSQVTMMFWYRQQPGQSLTLIATANQGSEATYESGFVIDKFPISRPNLTFSTLTVSNMSPEDSSIYLCSVAQGYTEAFFGQGTRLTVV.

CDR3 protein: CASSQDQAYSERFEQYF. As DNA, the CDR3 is TGTGCCAGCAGCCAAGATCAAGCGTACTCAGAGAGGTTCGAGCAGTACTTC. The V gene is TRBV4-2, the J gene TRBJ2-7, with D hard to call. Germline values: CDR1 LGHNA, CDR2 YNFKEQ. The CDR3 has 17 residues. Trimming removed 0 bases at V and 6 bases at J, with 21 bases between.

The J gene is TRBJ2-5, the V gene TRBV28; D perhaps matches TRBD2 (5 bases). V lost 8 bases, J lost 5 bases, and 12 bases lay in between. Germline CDR1 is MDHEN and CDR2 is SYDVKM. This CDR3 contains 12 residues. The CDR3 nucleotides read TGTGCCAGCTGTCGTTCGGGGGAGACCCAGTACTTC. Amino acid sequence: CASCRSGETQYF.

This chain joins TRBV11-3 and TRBJ2-7, with D maybe TRBD1 (6 bases). The V and J ends lost 8 bases and 4 bases respectively, with 15 bases between them. The CDR3 sequence is 13 residues long. The germline V gene encodes CDR1 SGHNT and CDR2 YENEEA. The CDR3 is CASSQMRGYEQYF. CDR3 DNA sequence: TGTGCCAGCTCTCAAATGAGGGGGTACGAGCAGTACTTC.

The chain carries TRBV7-2 and TRBJ1-5; D may be TRBD1 (6 bases). Germline V gene data show CDR1 as SGHTA and CDR2 as FQGNSA. The CDR3 loop spans 14 amino acids. The V end was cut by 4 bases, the J end by 7 bases, with 14 bases between. The chain's CDR3 is CASSWGGARQPQHF. The CDR3 bases are TGTGCCAGCAGCTGGGGGGGGGCACGGCAGCCCCAGCATTTT.

This rearrangement joins TRBV10-3 to TRBJ1-5, with a possible D match to TRBD1 (6 bases). Germline V gene data show CDR1 as ENHRY and CDR2 as SYGVKD. Deletions cut 7 bases from V and 6 bases from J, with 13 bases between. This CDR3 has 13 amino acids. CDR3 protein: CAIMQGSGQPQHF. The DNA for the CDR3 is TGTGCCATCATGCAGGGGTCGGGTCAGCCCCAGCATTTT.

The genes are TRBV7-9 and TRBJ2-6; D remains ambiguous. The CDR3 is made up of 16 amino acids. V lost 7 bases, J lost 0 bases, and 13 bases lay in between. CDR1 and CDR2 from the germline V gene are SEHNR and FQNEAQ (reference sequence). The CDR3 DNA sequence: TGTGCCAGCACCAACAGATCCCTCTCTGGGGCCAACGTCCTGACTTTC. It yields the protein CASTNRSLSGANVLTF.

This chain links TRBV7-8 with TRBJ1-3, with 9 positions matching TRBD1. Germline trimming cut 5 bases from V and 0 bases from J; bases unmatched to any gene: 8. This CDR3 has 17 residues. Germline V gives CDR1 SGHVS, CDR2 FQNEAQ. CDR3 region: CASSPGTGYLSGNTIYF. The CDR3 nucleotides read TGTGCCAGCAGCCCCGGGACAGGGTACCTCTCTGGAAACACCATATATTTT.

The CDR3 sequence is CASSLGQIATEAFF. DNA for the CDR3: TGTGCCAGCAGCTTGGGACAGATAGCCACTGAAGCTTTCTTT. The genes are TRBV5-4 and TRBJ1-1, with D tentatively TRBD1 (5 bases). There are 14 residues in the CDR3. Trimming took 0 bases from V and 4 from J, leaving 10 bases between them. Per the germline V gene, CDR1 is SGHNT and CDR2 is YYREEE (reference sequence). Together with reference TRBV5-4 and TRBJ1-1, the CDR3 gives the full variable domain: ETGVTQSPTHLIKTRGQQVTLRCSSQSGHNTVSWYQQALGQGPQFIFQYYREEENGRGNFPPRFSGLQFPNYSSELNVNALELDDSALYLCASSLGQIATEAFFGQGTRLTVV.

This clone was seen a few times. V gene TRBV5-1 combines with J gene TRBJ1-2; no firm D call. This CDR3 contains 15 residues. Germline V lookup: CDR1 SGHRS, CDR2 YFSETQ. V lost 4 bases and J 6 bases, leaving 19 bases between the germline ends. The CDR3: CASSHRPDGDDGYTF. Here the CDR3 DNA reads TGCGCCAGCAGCCACAGACCCGACGGGGATGATGGCTACACCTTC.

V gene TRBV5-1 combines with J gene TRBJ2-3; 8 bases line up with TRBD2. V lost 5 bases, J lost 1 base, and 15 bases stayed unmatched. The CDR3 spans 18 residues. The V gene's germline CDR1 is SGHRS and CDR2 YFSETQ. The CDR3 region is CASRIGTSGFRGTDTQYF. CDR3 nucleotides: TGCGCCAGCAGAATCGGAACTAGCGGATTTCGTGGCACAGATACGCAGTATTTT.

This clone occurred once. This chain uses TRBV10-1 with TRBJ2-7, with 9 bases lining up with TRBD2. The germline V gene encodes CDR1 WNHNN and CDR2 SYGVQD (reference sequence). Germline trimming cut 2 bases from V and 6 bases from J; bases unmatched to any gene: 8. This CDR3 is built from 15 residues. The CDR3: CASSEGGLAVSEQYF. The CDR3 region has the DNA TGCGCCAGCAGTGAGGGGGGACTAGCTGTATCCGAGCAGTACTTC.

In nucleotides, the CDR3 is TGCGCCAGCAGCACCGGGACAGGGGTGTACGAGCAGTACTTC. This gives the protein CASSTGTGVYEQYF. This sequence joins TRBV5-1 and TRBJ2-7, with 10 bases matching TRBD1. The CDR3 loop spans 14 amino acids. J lost 4 bases, V lost 4 bases, and 5 bases had no gene match. Germline lookup yields CDR1 SGHRS and CDR2 YFSETQ.

The chain joins TRBV28 to TRBJ2-5; tentative D call: TRBD1 (6 bases). V dropped 2 bases and J dropped 12 bases, with 16 bases sitting between them. Per the germline V gene, CDR1 is MDHEN and CDR2 is SYDVKM. This CDR3 is 13 amino acids long. The CDR3: CASSLRQALYEYF. The CDR3 DNA reads as TGTGCCAGCAGTTTACGACAGGCGCTTTATGAGTACTTC. The whole variable domain, remainder taken from reference TRBV28 and TRBJ2-5, is DVKVTQSSRYLVKRTGEKVFLECVQDMDHENMFWYRQDPGLGLRLIYFSYDVKMKEKGDIPEGYSVSREKKERFSLILESASTNQTSMYLCASSLRQALYEYFGPGTRLLVL.

This chain links TRBV19 with TRBJ1-2; 7 bases are a match to TRBD1. CDR1 and CDR2 from the germline V gene are LNHDA and SQIVND (reference sequence). J lost 8 bases, V lost 3 bases, and 18 bases had no gene match. CDR3 length: 17 residues. The CDR3 loop is CASSMVGRWDTGVGYTF. The CDR3 DNA is TGTGCCAGTAGTATGGTCGGACGGTGGGACACAGGGGTCGGCTACACCTTC.